Described below is a single T cell receptor (beta chain) sequence and its context. The antigen is not known. The sample is drawn from a study of identical twins. TCRdb ran MiXCR on the 5' RACE reads and lists one entry per CDR3 protein. The sample has about 390,000 distinct CDR3 sequences; approximately 8.8% are singletons. The CDR3 length is 16 residues. Germline CDR1 reads SGHTA; CDR2 reads FQGNSA. Trimming cost V 6 bases and J 5 bases, with 22 bases left between them. Study findings and constraints: Modelling underestimated the level of out-of-frame TCR alpha sharing observed in monozygotic twins.

The rearrangement joins TRBV7-2 to TRBJ2-5; D is perhaps TRBD2 (7 bases). Sequencing used naive T cells sorted from blood. This TCR was recovered from a woman aged 45-65 years in good health. The CDR3: CASRPSGGAWYETQYF. In DNA form, the CDR3 reads TGTGCCAGCAGACCATCGGGGGGCGCTTGGTATGAGACCCAGTACTTC.